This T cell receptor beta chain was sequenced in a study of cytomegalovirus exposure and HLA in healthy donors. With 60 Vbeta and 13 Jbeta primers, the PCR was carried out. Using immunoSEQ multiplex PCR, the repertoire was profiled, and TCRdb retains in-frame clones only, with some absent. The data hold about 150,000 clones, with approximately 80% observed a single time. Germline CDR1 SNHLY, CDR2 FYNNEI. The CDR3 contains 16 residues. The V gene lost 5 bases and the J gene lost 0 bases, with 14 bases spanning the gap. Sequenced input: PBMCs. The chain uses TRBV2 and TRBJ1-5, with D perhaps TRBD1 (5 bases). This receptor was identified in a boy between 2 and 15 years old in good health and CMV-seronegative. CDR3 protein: CASSPEGLNSNQPQHF. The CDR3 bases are TGTGCCAGCAGTCCTGAGGGACTAAATAGCAATCAGCCCCAGCATTTT. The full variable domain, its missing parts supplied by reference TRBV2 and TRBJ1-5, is EPEVTQTPSHQVTQMGQEVILRCVPISNHLYFYWYRQILGQKVEFLVSFYNNEISEKSEIFDDQFSVERPDGSNFTLKIRSTKLEDSAMYFCASSPEGLNSNQPQHFGDGTRLSIL.